This T cell receptor (beta chain) comes out of a study of chemoradiotherapy in HPV16-positive cancers. Method: immunoSEQ multiplex PCR; TCRdb's copy keeps in-frame clones and lacks some. Altogether some 11,000 clones are present, 81% being singletons, with the ten largest covering about 1.1%. This CDR3 has 17 amino acids. With 4 bases removed from V and 4 bases from J, the gap between germline ends came to 22 bases. The germline V gene encodes CDR1 SGHTA and CDR2 FQGTGA. Sample acquisition took place from a patient who underwent chemoradiotherapy. This rearrangement joins TRBV7-3 to TRBJ1-2, with no clear D. The source is a human donor with HPV-associated anogenital cancer. This chain's CDR3 is CASSSGGVGSQLYGYTF. The CDR3 region has the DNA TGTGCCAGCAGCTCGGGCGGGGTGGGATCCCAACTCTATGGCTACACCTTC.